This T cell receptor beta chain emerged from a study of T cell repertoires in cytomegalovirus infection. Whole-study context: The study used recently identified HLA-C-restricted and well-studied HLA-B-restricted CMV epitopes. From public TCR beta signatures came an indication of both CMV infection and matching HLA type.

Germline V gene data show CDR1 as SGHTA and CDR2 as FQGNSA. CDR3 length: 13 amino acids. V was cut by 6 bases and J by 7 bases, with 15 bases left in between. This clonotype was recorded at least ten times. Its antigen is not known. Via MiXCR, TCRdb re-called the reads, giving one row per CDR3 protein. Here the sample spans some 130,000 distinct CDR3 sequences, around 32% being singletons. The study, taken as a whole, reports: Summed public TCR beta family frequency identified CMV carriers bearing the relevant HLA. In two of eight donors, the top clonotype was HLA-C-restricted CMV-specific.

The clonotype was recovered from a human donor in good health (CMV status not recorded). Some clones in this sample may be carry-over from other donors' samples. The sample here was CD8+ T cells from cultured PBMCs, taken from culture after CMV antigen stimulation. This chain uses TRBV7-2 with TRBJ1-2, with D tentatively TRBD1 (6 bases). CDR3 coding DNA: TGTGCCAGCAGTCCACAGGGAAATCGTGGCTACACCTTC. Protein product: CASSPQGNRGYTF.